The clone carrying this T cell receptor (beta chain) is a singleton in its sample. Its antigen is currently unknown. These data originate in a study of T-cell reconstitution after alpha-beta-depleted transplantation in children. Whole-study findings and limits: From newly produced T cells came most of the T-cell counts and diversity one year after transplant.

The CDR3 consists of 13 residues. Germline CDR1 reads MDHEN; CDR2 reads SYDVKM. The germline V and J ends were trimmed by 8 bases and 6 bases, with 17 bases remaining between them. As it was prepared, the TCRbeta library received unique molecular identifiers. TCRdb analysed the PCR reads with MiXCR anew, one entry per CDR3 protein. The sample holds some 290,000 distinct CDR3 sequences, about a quarter seen once. Sequences were derived from PBMCs, mostly from graft donor cells, sampled 180 days after TCRalphabeta/CD19-depleted stem cell transplant. The clonotype was recovered from a male patient between 5 and 17 years old who had a stem cell transplant for acute lymphoblastic leukemia, so the T cells may come from the graft donor. This rearrangement joins TRBV28 to TRBJ2-7, with unresolved D. CDR3 loop: CASGPRLNCEQYF. DNA of the CDR3: TGTGCCAGCGGCCCCCGGCTTAACTGCGAGCAGTACTTC.